These T cell receptor beta chains were read from a single sample in a study of T cell repertoires in ileal Crohn's disease. The repertoire was sequenced with immunoSEQ multiplex PCR; TCRdb's copy has only in-frame clones and lacks some. The sample holds 15,000 to 20,000 clones, 85% to 95% seen once. Sample: ileal tissue. The receptors here all came from an adult with Crohn's disease. Each CDR3 is given with its conserved first and last residue. Fields, in order: CDR3 protein, CDR3 DNA, J gene, V gene, clone size, D gene. D genes are given only for firm matches. Expanded clones are given a class, and other clones once, few, many or no size at all.

CASSVDRDSGYTF	TGTGCCAGCAGCGTAGACAGGGATAGTGGCTACACCTTC	TRBJ1-2	TRBV5-4	NA	TRBD1
CASPTTSGEVDTQYF	TGTGCCAGCCCTACGACTAGCGGGGAGGTAGATACGCAGTATTTT	TRBJ2-3	TRBV6-1	NA	TRBD2
CASSQEVRSTYEQYF	TGCGCCAGCAGCCAAGAGGTTCGGTCTACCTACGAGCAGTACTTC	TRBJ2-7	TRBV4-1	NA	NA
CASSSRLEAGELFF	TGCGCCAGCAGCTCGAGACTAGAGGCCGGGGAGCTGTTTTTT	TRBJ2-2	TRBV5-1	NA	NA
CASSLGSYEQYF	TGTGCCAGCAGCTTAGGCAGCTACGAGCAGTACTTC	TRBJ2-7	TRBV7-2	NA	NA
CASSGTGYSNQPQHF	TGTGCCAGCAGTGGAACAGGGTATAGCAATCAGCCCCAGCATTTT	TRBJ1-5	TRBV2	once	NA
CASSPPTSGNYGYTF	TGTGCCAGCTCACCACCCACCAGCGGGAACTATGGCTACACCTTC	TRBJ1-2	TRBV18	NA	NA
CSVELPGEKLFF	TGCAGCGTCGAACTGCCGGGGGAAAAACTGTTTTTT	TRBJ1-4	TRBV29-1	few	NA
CASSLSGSYEQYF	TGTGCCAGCAGTTTATCTGGGAGCTACGAGCAGTACTTC	TRBJ2-7	TRBV27	once	NA
CASGWGGPEAFF	TGTGCCAGCGGATGGGGGGGTCCGGAAGCTTTCTTT	TRBJ1-1	TRBV2	once	NA
CAITPLPGQGVHEQYF	TGTGCCATCACCCCCCTTCCGGGACAGGGCGTCCACGAGCAGTACTTC	TRBJ2-7	TRBV28	once	TRBD1
CASSQNRAEAFF	TGTGCCAGCAGCCAAAACAGAGCTGAAGCTTTCTTT	TRBJ1-1	TRBV4-2	NA	NA
CASSGRQGANVEPQHF	TGTGCCAGTAGCGGCCGACAGGGGGCCAATGTAGAGCCCCAGCATTTT	TRBJ1-5	TRBV19	NA	TRBD1
CASSFNPGQGAYEQYF	TGCGCCAGCAGCTTTAACCCGGGACAGGGGGCCTACGAGCAGTACTTC	TRBJ2-7	TRBV5-1	NA	TRBD1
CASSRGWSGNIQYF	TGTGCCAGCAGCCGAGGGTGGTCGGGAAACATTCAGTACTTC	TRBJ2-4	TRBV14	once	NA
CASSQGHRETNTIYF	TGTGCCAGCAGCCAAGGGCACAGGGAAACGAACACCATATATTTT	TRBJ1-3	TRBV4-2	NA	NA
CASSQDRGGSGYTF	TGTGCCAGCAGCCAAGATCGGGGGGGCAGCGGCTACACCTTC	TRBJ1-2	TRBV4-2	NA	NA
CASSQTFGGYEQYF	TGCGCCAGCAGCCAGACGTTCGGGGGGTACGAGCAGTACTTC	TRBJ2-7	TRBV4-1	NA	TRBD2
CASSRELGQGAYEQYF	TGTGCCAGCAGCCGTGAATTGGGACAGGGGGCCTACGAGCAGTACTTC	TRBJ2-7	TRBV11-1	NA	TRBD1
CASSVAGYNEQFF	TGTGCCAGCAGCGTAGCAGGGTACAATGAGCAGTTCTTC	TRBJ2-1	TRBV9	NA	NA
CASAPGGTDGYTF	TGTGCCAGCGCCCCGGGGGGGACGGATGGCTACACCTTC	TRBJ1-2	TRBV25-1	NA	NA
CASSIRTADLYEQYF	TGTGCCAGTTCGATTCGGACAGCTGACCTCTACGAGCAGTACTTC	TRBJ2-7	TRBV19	NA	NA
CASSGTGTNNEQFF	TGTGCCAGCAGCGGAACCGGGACAAACAATGAGCAGTTCTTC	TRBJ2-1	TRBV7-9	NA	NA
CASSPGQGAGANVLTF	TGCGCCAGCAGCCCGGGACAGGGGGCTGGGGCCAACGTCCTGACTTTC	TRBJ2-6	TRBV4-3	NA	TRBD1
CASSSQTDNEAFF	TGTGCCAGCAGCTCACAAACCGACAATGAAGCTTTCTTT	TRBJ1-1	TRBV11-2	few	NA
CASSRDREDGYTF	TGTGCCAGCAGTAGGGACAGGGAAGATGGCTACACCTTC	TRBJ1-2	TRBV2	once	TRBD1
CATSRERLANYGYTF	TGTGCCACCAGCAGAGAAAGACTTGCTAACTATGGCTACACCTTC	TRBJ1-2	TRBV15	NA	NA
CASSPAGPSPRRETQYF	TGTGCCAGCAGCCCCGCTGGACCAAGCCCCCGGAGGGAGACCCAGTACTTC	TRBJ2-5	TRBV11-2	once	NA